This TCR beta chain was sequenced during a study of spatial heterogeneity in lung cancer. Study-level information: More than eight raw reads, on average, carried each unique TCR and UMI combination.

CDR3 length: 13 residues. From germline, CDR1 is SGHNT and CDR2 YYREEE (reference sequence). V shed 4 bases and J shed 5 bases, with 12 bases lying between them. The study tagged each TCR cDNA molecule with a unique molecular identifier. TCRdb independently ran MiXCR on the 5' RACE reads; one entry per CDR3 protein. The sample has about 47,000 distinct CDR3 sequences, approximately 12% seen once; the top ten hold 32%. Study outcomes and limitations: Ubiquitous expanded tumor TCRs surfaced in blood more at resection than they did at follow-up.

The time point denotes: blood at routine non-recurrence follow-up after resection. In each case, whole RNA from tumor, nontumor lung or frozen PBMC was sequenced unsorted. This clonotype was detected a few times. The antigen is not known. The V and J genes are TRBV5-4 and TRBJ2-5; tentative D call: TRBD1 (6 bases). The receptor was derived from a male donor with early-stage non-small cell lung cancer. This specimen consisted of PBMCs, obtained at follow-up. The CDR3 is CASSTTGSETQYF. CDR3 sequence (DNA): TGTGCCAGCAGCACTACAGGGTCGGAGACCCAGTACTTC.